A selection of T cell receptor beta chains follows, all from one sample in a study of blood T cell repertoires in COVID-19. TCRdb's copy holds only in-frame clones and misses some; the assay was immunoSEQ multiplex PCR. The sample holds roughly 100,000 clones; 71% are singletons and the top ten take approximately 0.87%. The sample taken for sequencing was peripheral blood. Source of these receptors: a human donor with acute or convalescent COVID-19. The donor label of this sample is uncertain. CDR3s include the opening cysteine and the closing phenylalanine or tryptophan. A D gene is named only where the DNA matches it firmly. Size tells how often a clone was seen (once, few, many) or the class of an expanded clone, and some rows leave it out.

j_call: TRBJ2-3; v_call: TRBV28; clone_size: few; d_call: .; cdr3_aa: CASSPGGTDTQYF; cdr3_nt: TGTGCCAGCAGCCCCGGGGGCACAGATACGCAGTATTTT
j_call: TRBJ1-6; v_call: TRBV7-2; clone_size: .; d_call: .; cdr3_aa: CASSPTVSSYNSPLHF; cdr3_nt: TGTGCCAGCAGCCCGACAGTGAGCTCCTATAATTCACCCCTCCACTTT
j_call: TRBJ2-6; v_call: TRBV7-9; clone_size: .; d_call: .; cdr3_aa: CASSLGRSGANVLTF; cdr3_nt: TGTGCCAGCAGCTTAGGGAGGTCTGGGGCCAACGTCCTGACTTTC
j_call: TRBJ2-4; v_call: TRBV2; clone_size: .; d_call: TRBD2; cdr3_aa: CASRAGTSVWIQYF; cdr3_nt: TGTGCCAGCAGGGCCGGGACTAGCGTTTGGATTCAGTACTTC
j_call: TRBJ2-7; v_call: TRBV4-2; clone_size: .; d_call: TRBD2; cdr3_aa: CASSPRLAGSYEQYF; cdr3_nt: TGTGCCAGCAGCCCTAGACTAGCGGGGTCCTACGAGCAGTACTTC
j_call: TRBJ2-2; v_call: TRBV11-2; clone_size: .; d_call: TRBD2; cdr3_aa: CASSLVGGGTGELFF; cdr3_nt: TGTGCCAGCAGCTTAGTCGGGGGGGGCACCGGGGAGCTGTTTTTT
j_call: TRBJ2-4; v_call: TRBV7-9; clone_size: .; d_call: .; cdr3_aa: CASSSNRGSAKNIQYF; cdr3_nt: TGTGCCAGCAGCTCTAATAGGGGTTCAGCCAAAAACATTCAGTACTTC
j_call: TRBJ2-7; v_call: TRBV2; clone_size: .; d_call: TRBD1; cdr3_aa: CASSGDSGSYEQYF; cdr3_nt: TGTGCCAGCAGTGGGGACAGCGGATCCTACGAGCAGTACTTC
j_call: TRBJ2-5; v_call: TRBV7-2; clone_size: .; d_call: .; cdr3_aa: CASSWRGPGETQYF; cdr3_nt: TGTGCCAGCAGCTGGCGGGGGCCCGGAGAGACCCAGTACTTC
j_call: TRBJ2-6; v_call: TRBV19; clone_size: .; d_call: .; cdr3_aa: CASTPGTGANVLTF; cdr3_nt: TGTGCCAGTACCCCGGGGACTGGGGCCAACGTCCTGACTTTC
j_call: TRBJ2-7; v_call: TRBV7-9; clone_size: .; d_call: TRBD1; cdr3_aa: CASSASPIGGTGTYEQYF; cdr3_nt: TGTGCCAGCAGCGCATCCCCGATTGGCGGGACAGGTACCTACGAGCAGTACTTC
j_call: TRBJ1-4; v_call: TRBV7-8; clone_size: .; d_call: .; cdr3_aa: CASSVGSNEKLFF; cdr3_nt: TGTGCCAGCAGTGTTGGCTCTAATGAAAAACTGTTTTTT
j_call: TRBJ1-2; v_call: TRBV19; clone_size: .; d_call: .; cdr3_aa: CASSMGQNYGYTF; cdr3_nt: TGTGCCAGTAGTATGGGGCAGAACTATGGCTACACCTTC
j_call: TRBJ1-6; v_call: TRBV5-1; clone_size: few; d_call: TRBD1; cdr3_aa: CASSRDRALQSPLHF; cdr3_nt: TGCGCCAGCAGCCGGGACAGGGCCCTGCAGTCACCCCTCCACTTT
j_call: TRBJ1-2; v_call: TRBV10-3; clone_size: .; d_call: TRBD1; cdr3_aa: CAISGTGTGNYGYTF; cdr3_nt: TGTGCCATCAGTGGAACCGGGACAGGGAACTATGGCTACACCTTC
j_call: TRBJ2-2; v_call: TRBV5-6; clone_size: .; d_call: TRBD2; cdr3_aa: CASSLRLADTGELFF; cdr3_nt: TGTGCCAGCAGCTTGCGACTAGCGGACACCGGGGAGCTGTTTTTT
j_call: TRBJ1-6; v_call: TRBV6-6; clone_size: .; d_call: .; cdr3_aa: CASSYSTVIYNSPLHF; cdr3_nt: TGTGCCAGCAGTTACTCGACAGTAATCTATAATTCACCCCTCCACTTT
j_call: TRBJ1-1; v_call: TRBV7-9; clone_size: .; d_call: TRBD1; cdr3_aa: CASSLTRDRGGDTEAFF; cdr3_nt: TGTGCCAGCAGCTTAACCCGGGACAGGGGAGGGGACACTGAAGCTTTCTTT
j_call: TRBJ1-2; v_call: TRBV27; clone_size: .; d_call: TRBD1; cdr3_aa: CASSPQGDNYGYTF; cdr3_nt: TGTGCCAGCAGTCCACAGGGGGATAACTATGGCTACACCTTC
j_call: TRBJ1-5; v_call: TRBV2; clone_size: many; d_call: .; cdr3_aa: CASSELGYGHQPQHF; cdr3_nt: TGTGCCAGCAGTGAATTGGGCTACGGTCATCAGCCCCAGCATTTT
j_call: TRBJ2-3; v_call: TRBV10-3; clone_size: .; d_call: .; cdr3_aa: CAIRGGSGQTDTQYF; cdr3_nt: TGTGCCATCAGGGGCGGAAGTGGACAGACAGATACGCAGTATTTT
j_call: TRBJ2-3; v_call: TRBV5-8; clone_size: .; d_call: TRBD1; cdr3_aa: CASSLFRDRGIDTQYF; cdr3_nt: TGTGCCAGCAGCTTGTTTCGGGACAGGGGAATAGATACGCAGTATTTT
j_call: TRBJ2-2; v_call: TRBV18; clone_size: .; d_call: .; cdr3_aa: CASSPLAGRGAGELFF; cdr3_nt: TGTGCCAGCTCACCACTTGCGGGGCGCGGCGCCGGGGAGCTGTTTTTT
j_call: TRBJ1-6; v_call: TRBV3-1/TRBV3-2; clone_size: .; d_call: .; cdr3_aa: CASSQGRGGPLHF; cdr3_nt: TGTGCCAGCAGCCAAGGACGGGGGGGGCCCCTCCACTTT
j_call: TRBJ2-2; v_call: TRBV6-5; clone_size: once; d_call: .; cdr3_aa: CASRKIRDTGELFF; cdr3_nt: TGTGCCAGCAGGAAAATCAGGGACACCGGGGAGCTGTTTTTT
j_call: TRBJ1-5; v_call: TRBV2; clone_size: .; d_call: .; cdr3_aa: CASSGQFGQPQHF; cdr3_nt: TGTGCCAGCAGTGGGCAGTTCGGGCAGCCCCAGCATTTT
j_call: TRBJ1-1; v_call: TRBV6-5; clone_size: .; d_call: .; cdr3_aa: CASSYARTGESKKAFF; cdr3_nt: TGTGCCAGCAGTTACGCCCGTACAGGAGAGTCGAAAAAAGCTTTCTTT
j_call: TRBJ2-1; v_call: TRBV4-1; clone_size: .; d_call: .; cdr3_aa: CASSPRFAPVDEQFF; cdr3_nt: TGCGCCAGCAGCCCCCGTTTTGCGCCTGTCGATGAGCAGTTCTTC
j_call: TRBJ1-1; v_call: TRBV24-1; clone_size: .; d_call: .; cdr3_aa: CATSDRVEGEAFF; cdr3_nt: TGTGCCACCAGTGATAGGGTGGAGGGTGAAGCTTTCTTT
j_call: TRBJ2-1; v_call: TRBV12-5; clone_size: .; d_call: TRBD2; cdr3_aa: CASGLRLAGGVSSYNEQFF; cdr3_nt: TGTGCTAGTGGTTTGAGGCTAGCGGGGGGCGTAAGCTCCTACAATGAGCAGTTCTTC
j_call: TRBJ2-7; v_call: TRBV25-1; clone_size: .; d_call: .; cdr3_aa: CASSRSGVYEQYF; cdr3_nt: TGTGCCAGCAGCCGGAGCGGAGTCTACGAGCAGTACTTC
j_call: TRBJ2-3; v_call: TRBV7-6; clone_size: .; d_call: .; cdr3_aa: CASSWTTTDTQYF; cdr3_nt: TGTGCCAGCTCCTGGACTACCACAGATACGCAGTATTTT
j_call: TRBJ1-6; v_call: TRBV5-1; clone_size: .; d_call: .; cdr3_aa: CASSLEGGRVNSPLHF; cdr3_nt: TGCGCCAGCAGCTTGGAAGGAGGCAGAGTGAATTCACCCCTCCACTTT
j_call: TRBJ1-5; v_call: TRBV10-3; clone_size: few; d_call: TRBD1; cdr3_aa: CAISEGRGSNQPQHF; cdr3_nt: TGTGCCATCAGTGAGGGCAGGGGGAGCAATCAGCCCCAGCATTTT
j_call: TRBJ1-1; v_call: TRBV4-1; clone_size: .; d_call: TRBD1; cdr3_aa: CASSHHTRDRNTEAFF; cdr3_nt: TGCGCCAGCAGCCACCATACCCGGGACAGGAACACTGAAGCTTTCTTT
j_call: TRBJ2-1; v_call: TRBV5-1; clone_size: .; d_call: .; cdr3_aa: CASSLLGVTYNEQFF; cdr3_nt: TGCGCCAGCAGCTTGCTAGGGGTGACCTACAATGAGCAGTTCTTC
j_call: TRBJ2-3; v_call: TRBV5-4; clone_size: .; d_call: .; cdr3_aa: CASSLGERDTQYF; cdr3_nt: TGTGCCAGCAGCTTAGGAGAGCGCGATACGCAGTATTTT
j_call: TRBJ2-3; v_call: TRBV4-2; clone_size: .; d_call: .; cdr3_aa: CASSQDLTRDTQYF; cdr3_nt: TGTGCCAGCAGCCAAGATTTAACGCGGGATACGCAGTATTTT
j_call: TRBJ2-7; v_call: TRBV19; clone_size: .; d_call: .; cdr3_aa: CASSVDSPSYEQYF; cdr3_nt: TGTGCCAGTAGTGTGGACTCCCCTTCCTACGAGCAGTACTTC
j_call: TRBJ1-6; v_call: TRBV15; clone_size: .; d_call: .; cdr3_aa: CATSKTANNSPLHF; cdr3_nt: TGTGCCACCAGCAAGACAGCTAATAATTCACCCCTCCACTTT
j_call: TRBJ1-1; v_call: TRBV18; clone_size: few; d_call: .; cdr3_aa: CASSPPSRGLGTEAFF; cdr3_nt: TGTGCCAGCTCACCACCGTCCAGGGGTCTAGGCACTGAAGCTTTCTTT
j_call: TRBJ1-1; v_call: TRBV5-1; clone_size: .; d_call: .; cdr3_aa: CASSLAMGQGGTEAFF; cdr3_nt: TGCGCCAGCAGCTTGGCGATGGGTCAGGGCGGCACTGAAGCTTTCTTT
j_call: TRBJ2-5; v_call: TRBV27; clone_size: once; d_call: TRBD2; cdr3_aa: CASSWGLAGGVETQYF; cdr3_nt: TGTGCCAGCAGTTGGGGTCTAGCGGGGGGAGTAGAGACCCAGTACTTC